This is a list of T cell receptor beta chains from one sample in a study of blood T cell repertoires in COVID-19. Libraries were prepared by immunoSEQ multiplex PCR; TCRdb keeps only in-frame clonotypes and omits some of them. The sample holds some 350,000 clones, around 84% seen once. Sequencing input: peripheral blood. These receptors were obtained from a human donor in a cohort sampled during active COVID-19. Both conserved end residues are part of each CDR3. A row's size may be missing; if present it is once, few, many or a size class.

abundance	v_gene	j_gene	CDR3aa
-	TRBV3-1/TRBV3-2	TRBJ2-2	CASRGSNTGELFF
-	TRBV6-2/TRBV6-3	TRBJ1-3	CASSYRERTGNTIYF
-	TRBV5-4	TRBJ2-1	CASSLEKGTGNEQFF
-	TRBV5-1	TRBJ2-1	CASSLQNNKDRINEQFF
-	TRBV4-2	TRBJ2-5	CASSARGASGSKETQYF
-	TRBV19	TRBJ1-2	CASSRPGQGYYGYTF
-	TRBV7-2	TRBJ2-2	CASSFRSAFPGELFF
-	TRBV28	TRBJ2-5	CASEPSGVQETQYF
-	TRBV6-5	TRBJ2-7	CASSPPGQRSYEQYF
-	TRBV18	TRBJ1-5	CASSHLGQGSQPQHF
-	TRBV4-2	TRBJ2-3	CASSHLLDGTDTQYF
-	TRBV6-1	TRBJ2-7	CASSEEGGVFGVAYEQYF
-	TRBV6-5	TRBJ1-1	CASSYGAGGGTEAFF
-	TRBV7-8	TRBJ2-2	CASSLLSGGGTGELFF
-	TRBV7-9	TRBJ2-1	CASQRGGRGNEQFF
-	TRBV14	TRBJ1-6	CASSQTGGSPLHF
-	TRBV19	TRBJ2-5	CASSIGGAIQETQYF
-	TRBV30	TRBJ2-5	CAWSPSGETQYF
-	TRBV7-3	TRBJ2-5	CASSWRGGQETQYF
-	TRBV28	TRBJ1-1	CATWGGQGAEAFF
-	TRBV6-1	TRBJ2-1	CASSEFGTSGRGPYNEQFF
-	TRBV12-1	TRBJ2-7	CASSLPHKGALSYEQYF
-	TRBV5-1	TRBJ2-2	CASSLSGVPGELFF
-	TRBV30	TRBJ1-2	CAWNKQINYGYTF
-	TRBV19	TRBJ1-2	CASMMRRDYGYTF
-	TRBV5-4	TRBJ2-7	CASSVQGAYEQYF
-	TRBV12-3/TRBV12-4	TRBJ2-7	CASSLGAPEQYF
-	TRBV27	TRBJ2-1	CASSSPVGRKYNEQFF
-	TRBV9	TRBJ2-3	CASSVASGSTDTQYF
-	TRBV7-3	TRBJ2-3	CASSPGGRGFTDTQYF
-	TRBV21-1	TRBJ1-4	CASSMPPGQDLIVFEKLFF
-	TRBV28	TRBJ1-5	CASSTLPTGTPLSSNQPQHF
-	TRBV19	TRBJ1-2	CASSIRMSTGETNYGYTF
once	TRBV5-1	TRBJ1-4	CASSVGTAATNEKLFF
few	TRBV5-6	TRBJ1-1	CASSPGTGDGRAFF
-	TRBV28	TRBJ2-2	CASSFEFGVRGARTGELFF
-	TRBV10-1	TRBJ2-1	CASTGGLAGVNEQFF
-	TRBV10-1	TRBJ2-7	CASSQTLSGLAGYEQYF
-	TRBV6-5	TRBJ1-2	CASSRTGGISYGYTF
few	TRBV5-4	TRBJ2-1	CASSLVADNEQFF
-	TRBV7-9	TRBJ2-5	CASRSPGEQTQYF
-	TRBV10-3	TRBJ1-4	CAISEEKSRQGISEKLFF
-	TRBV6-6	TRBJ1-2	CASSPEDPDGYTF
-	TRBV6-1	TRBJ2-6	CASSEASGIANVLTF
-	TRBV25-1	TRBJ2-1	CASSEFGGEQFF
-	TRBV2	TRBJ2-1	CATMRIGTVQEFF
few	TRBV30	TRBJ1-2	CAWSVPGFGYTF
-	TRBV6-5	TRBJ2-7	CATRTQGSSYEQYF
once	TRBV2	TRBJ2-7	CAILGGDRVSYEQYF
-	TRBV5-1	TRBJ2-1	CASSSRGQGTHNEQFF
-	TRBV30	TRBJ1-5	CAWTSGAHQPQHF
-	TRBV19	TRBJ2-3	CASSPTSGRTGDTQYF
-	TRBV2	TRBJ2-1	CASRAGSEQFF
-	TRBV6-6	TRBJ2-1	CASNRDPGKRLNNEQFF